The 30 T cell receptor beta chains below were found in one sample sequenced in a study of T-cell reconstitution after alpha-beta-depleted transplantation in children. Points from the study as a whole: The main origin of T-cell counts and diversity one year after transplant was newly produced T cells.

Library preparation (for TCRbeta) was performed with unique molecular identifiers. TCRdb passed the PCR reads through MiXCR, listing each CDR3 protein once. The repertoire includes approximately 300,000 distinct CDR3 sequences, 6% to 10% of them detected once, and approximately 9.1% sits in the top ten. Antigens of these TCRs are unknown. This specimen was peripheral blood, taken 360 days after TCRalphabeta/CD19-depleted stem cell transplant. These TCRs come from a female patient between 2 and 10 years old who had a stem cell transplant for Fanconi anemia, so the T cells may come from the graft donor.

The chain employs TRBV5-1 and TRBJ1-1; TRBD1 matches at 8 bases. Germline V gene lookup returns CDR1 SGHRS and CDR2 YFSETQ. This CDR3 is 15 amino acids long. Trimming took 5 bases from V and 0 from J; bases not matched to a gene: 6. DNA for the CDR3: TGCGCCAGCAGGACAGGGGAGGGCATGAACACTGAAGCTTTCTTT. It codes for CASRTGEGMNTEAFF.

This clonotype was seen at least ten times. The rearrangement uses TRBV5-1 and TRBJ2-4; D possibly matches TRBD1 or TRBD2 (6 bases each). Germline V gives CDR1 SGHRS, CDR2 YFSETQ. This CDR3 contains 15 residues. Between the trimmed V and J ends, which lost 0 bases and 7 bases, there was a span of 14 bases. The CDR3 coding sequence is TGCGCCAGCAGCTTGGCCTACGGGGGCGGGAACATTCAGTACTTC. Its translation is CASSLAYGGGNIQYF.

The CDR3 nucleotides read TGTGCCAGTAGTCGACTGGGGACAGATGAAAAACTGTTTTTT. It encodes CASSRLGTDEKLFF. The chain carries TRBV19 and TRBJ1-4; TRBD1 aligns across 7 bases. The CDR3 has 14 amino acids. V lost 5 bases to trimming and J lost 6 bases; unmatched junction nucleotides: 6. Germline V lookup: CDR1 LNHDA, CDR2 SQIVND (reference sequence).

The table lists this clonotype with a few counts. The chain has TRBV10-2 and TRBJ2-3; D call uncertain. V was trimmed by 1 base and J by 4 bases, leaving 15 bases between them. Germline V gene lookup returns CDR1 WSHSY and CDR2 SAAADI. The CDR3 covers 16 residues. The chain's CDR3 is CASSEYREGLADTQYF. In DNA, the CDR3 is TGCGCCAGCAGTGAGTATCGAGAAGGGCTCGCAGATACGCAGTATTTT.

The table lists this clonotype with many counts. The gene calls are TRBV4-2 and TRBJ1-2; no clear D. The CDR3 is 16 amino acids. The germline gives CDR1 LGHNA, CDR2 YNFKEQ. Between the trimmed V and J ends, which lost 0 bases and 5 bases, there was a span of 16 bases. CDR3 in amino acids: CASSQDHAGAQYGYTF. CDR3 bases: TGTGCCAGCAGCCAAGATCATGCAGGCGCCCAATATGGCTACACCTTC.

This clonotype was found many times. V and J are TRBV7-2 and TRBJ1-5; possible D gene TRBD1, 5 bases. The CDR3 extends over 14 amino acids. Germline V gene lookup returns CDR1 SGHTA and CDR2 FQGNSA. Trimming removed 1 base from V and 3 bases from J, with 7 bases in between. The CDR3 spells CASSLGQLNQPQHF. The CDR3 region has the DNA TGTGCCAGCAGCTTAGGACAGCTCAATCAGCCCCAGCATTTT.

This clonotype was seen only a few times. The V gene is TRBV27, the J gene TRBJ2-4, with 11 bases that match TRBD1. The ends lost 8 bases at V and 9 bases at J; junction bases unmatched: 12. Germline V gives CDR1 MNHEY, CDR2 SMNVEV (reference sequence). The CDR3 length is 15 residues. The CDR3 sequence is CASRLGTGGGSIQYF. CDR3 DNA: TGTGCCAGCCGTCTGGGGACAGGGGGAGGTAGCATTCAGTACTTC.

V is TRBV25-1 and J is TRBJ1-5, with D maybe TRBD1 (5 bases). The CDR3 has 13 amino acids. Between the trimmed V and J ends, which lost 8 bases and 7 bases, there was a span of 15 bases. Germline CDR1 MGHDK, CDR2 SYGVNS. The CDR3 DNA reads as TGTGCCAGCTCCCCCGGGGGGAAACAGCCCCAGCATTTT. Its translation: CASSPGGKQPQHF.

Concerning this clonotype: The junction departs from germline at one end; a sequencing error may be responsible. The chain employs TRBV5-1 and TRBJ2-3; possibly TRBD1 for D (5 bases). This CDR3 contains 16 residues. CDR1 and CDR2 from the germline V gene are SGHRS and YFSETQ. This CDR3 reads CASILESGMNTDTQYF. The DNA for the CDR3 is TGCGCCAGCATCTTGGAGTCAGGGATGAACACAGATACGCAGTATTTT.

This clonotype appeared many times. This chain uses TRBV7-3 with TRBJ1-1; 7 positions match TRBD1. The germline V gene encodes CDR1 SGHTA and CDR2 FQGTGA. The CDR3 has 15 residues. Losses at the gene ends were 1 base for V and 4 bases for J; bases not matched to a gene: 6. CDR3: CASSLNPGGSTEAFF. The CDR3, as DNA: TGTGCCAGCAGCTTAAACCCAGGGGGTTCCACTGAAGCTTTCTTT.

This clonotype was picked up many times. The chain couples TRBV6-5 to TRBJ2-5; TRBD1 might be the D (6 bases). The CDR3 is made up of 15 amino acids. CDR1 is MNHEY, CDR2 SVGAGI, per germline. V was trimmed by 2 bases and J by 5 bases, leaving 15 bases between them. Written as DNA, the CDR3 is TGTGCCAGCAGTTACGCCTGGACAGCCAGGGAGACCCAGTACTTC. It translates to CASSYAWTARETQYF.

The table lists this clonotype with many counts. This rearrangement joins TRBV4-2 to TRBJ1-1; D is perhaps TRBD1 (6 bases). The germline gives CDR1 LGHNA, CDR2 YNFKEQ. The CDR3 spans 15 residues. The V end was cut by 3 bases, the J end by 2 bases, with 13 bases between. The CDR3 DNA reads as TGTGCCAGCAGCCAGAGACAGGAATTCAACACTGAAGCTTTCTTT. Residues: CASSQRQEFNTEAFF.

This clonotype was seen repeatedly, ten times or more. The chain couples TRBV7-8 to TRBJ1-5; maybe TRBD1 (6 bases). The CDR3 has 15 residues. Germline CDR1 and CDR2: SGHVS and FQNEAQ. V was cut by 5 bases and J by 0 bases, with 11 bases left in between. CDR3 nucleotide sequence: TGTGCCAGCAGCACGACAGGATATAGCAATCAGCCCCAGCATTTT. It yields the protein CASSTTGYSNQPQHF.

The sample holds a few counts of this clonotype. V and J are TRBV6-5 and TRBJ1-2; no clear D. Trimming removed 9 bases at V and 4 bases at J, with 12 bases between. Germline V gene sequence: CDR1 MNHEY, CDR2 SVGAGI. The CDR3 consists of 12 residues. The CDR3 nucleotides read TGTGCCAGTGGTGTAGGCTTCTATGGCTACACCTTC. This sequence encodes CASGVGFYGYTF.

This clonotype occurred a few times. J is TRBJ1-2 and V is TRBV28; tentatively, D is TRBD1 (6 bases). Looked up from germline, CDR1 is MDHEN and CDR2 is SYDVKM. CDR3 size: 14 residues. The germline V and J ends were trimmed by 2 bases and 2 bases, with 9 bases remaining between them. The DNA for the CDR3 is TGTGCCAGCAGTTTACACAGGGCCAACTATGGCTACACCTTC. It translates to CASSLHRANYGYTF.

This clonotype has ten or more counts. The rearrangement joins TRBV29-1 to TRBJ2-2; D unclear. The V and J ends lost 8 bases and 1 base respectively, with 11 bases between them. Germline V CDR1 and CDR2: SQVTM, ANQGSEA. The CDR3 covers 13 residues. CDR3: CSFKKLNTGELFF. The DNA of the CDR3 is TGCAGCTTTAAGAAGTTGAACACCGGGGAGCTGTTTTTT.

This clonotype was seen a handful of times. V and J are TRBV5-1 and TRBJ1-2; TRBD1 is a possible D gene (5 bases). Trimming removed 2 bases from V and 7 bases from J, with 15 bases in between. This CDR3 region has 14 residues. Germline V lookup: CDR1 SGHRS, CDR2 YFSETQ. CDR3 residues: CASSFSGGERGYTF. The CDR3 DNA reads TGCGCCAGCAGCTTCTCAGGAGGGGAACGTGGCTACACCTTC.

This clonotype was seen a handful of times. The chain carries TRBV5-6 and TRBJ2-2; 11 positions agree with TRBD2. CDR3 length: 17 amino acids. Germline CDR1 and CDR2: SGHDT and YYEEEE. Losses at the gene ends were 4 bases for V and 1 base for J; bases not matched to a gene: 6. CDR3 sequence reads: CASSPGTSGLNTGELFF. The DNA for the CDR3 is TGTGCCAGCAGCCCTGGGACTAGCGGCCTGAACACCGGGGAGCTGTTTTTT. Variable domain in full (rest from reference TRBV5-6 and TRBJ2-2): DAGVTQSPTHLIKTRGQQVTLRCSPKSGHDTVSWYQQALGQGPQFIFQYYEEEERQRGNFPDRFSGHQFPNYSSELNVNALLLGDSALYLCASSPGTSGLNTGELFFGEGSRLTVL.

This clonotype was observed a handful of times. The J gene is TRBJ2-3, the V gene TRBV7-3; 9 positions agree with TRBD2. Looked up from germline, CDR1 is SGHTA and CDR2 is FQGTGA. After removal of 5 bases from V and 5 bases from J, the junction contained 14 bases not matched to a gene. The CDR3 is made up of 17 amino acids. The CDR3, as DNA: TGTGCCAGCAGCCCCCCCCGGCTAGCGGGGTTGGTAGATACGCAGTATTTT. Translating it yields CASSPPRLAGLVDTQYF.

This clonotype has ten or more counts. V usage is TRBV6-1 and J usage is TRBJ1-3; no reliable D call. The V end was cut by 8 bases, the J end by 3 bases, with 5 bases between. The CDR3 is made up of 11 amino acids. CDR1 and CDR2 (germline): MNHNS, SASEGT. This chain's CDR3 is CASGLGNTIYF. The CDR3 nucleotides read TGTGCCAGCGGGCTTGGAAACACCATATATTTT.

This clonotype was counted ten times or more. The rearrangement uses TRBV5-1 and TRBJ2-7, with 12 nucleotides matching TRBD2. The ends lost 4 bases at V and 6 bases at J; junction bases unmatched: 8. Germline loops: CDR1 SGHRS, CDR2 YFSETQ. This CDR3 has 15 residues. The CDR3, as DNA: TGCGCCAGCAGCGGCCTAGCGGGAGGGCCAGGCGAGCAGTACTTC. Protein product: CASSGLAGGPGEQYF.

The table lists this clonotype with many counts. The chain combines TRBV20-1 with TRBJ2-1; D could derive from TRBD1 or TRBD2 (5 bases each). V lost 0 bases and J 0 bases, leaving 9 bases between the germline ends. The V gene's germline CDR1 is DFQATT and CDR2 SNEGSKA (reference sequence). CDR3 length equals 15 residues. This CDR3 reads CSAREPGSSYNEQFF. CDR3 sequence (DNA): TGCAGTGCTAGAGAGCCAGGGAGCTCCTACAATGAGCAGTTCTTC.

This clonotype was seen a few times. V is TRBV12-3 or TRBV12-4 and J is TRBJ2-7, with 7 bases matching TRBD1. J was trimmed by 6 bases and V by 6 bases; bases with no gene match: 8. This CDR3 has 13 amino acids. The CDR3 bases are TGTGCCAGCAGCCCCTTTGACAGGGCCGAGCAGTACTTC. This translates into CASSPFDRAEQYF.

This chain joins TRBV6-1 and TRBJ2-1, with no clear D. V was trimmed by 10 bases and J by 5 bases, leaving 15 bases between them. The CDR3 has 13 residues. Germline V gives CDR1 MNHNS, CDR2 SASEGT. The CDR3 DNA follows: TGTGCCACCGCCCTACTTTATCACAATGAGCAGTTCTTC. Translation: CATALLYHNEQFF.

In this sample, this clonotype turned up many times. The chain recombines TRBV7-9 with TRBJ1-4; D call uncertain. The V end lost 5 bases, the J end lost 11 bases, and 18 bases lay between the germline ends. Germline-derived CDR1 and CDR2 are SEHNR and FQNEAQ (reference sequence). The CDR3 is made up of 14 amino acids. CDR3 sequence: CASSLSGPYTKLFF. The CDR3 DNA reads TGTGCCAGCAGCCTATCCGGGCCTTATACGAAACTGTTTTTT.

This clonotype was seen a handful of times. The chain employs TRBV20-1 and TRBJ1-1; the D is unclear. The CDR3 has 13 residues. Trimming removed 4 bases from V and 1 base from J, with 10 bases in between. The V gene's germline CDR1 is DFQATT and CDR2 SNEGSKA (reference sequence). CDR3 coding DNA: TGCAGTGCTAACGGACTCCGGAACACTGAAGCTTTCTTT. This translates into CSANGLRNTEAFF.

In its sample, this clonotype was seen a few times. The gene calls are TRBV6-5 and TRBJ2-3; TRBD2 might be the D (7 bases). This CDR3 is built from 15 residues. The germline CDR1 and CDR2 sequences are MNHEY and SVGAGI. Trimming removed 4 bases from V and 0 bases from J, with 11 bases in between. The CDR3 reads CASSWGGGSTDTQYF. CDR3 bases: TGTGCCAGCAGTTGGGGCGGGGGCAGCACAGATACGCAGTATTTT.

This clonotype occurred many times. The chain carries TRBV5-1 and TRBJ1-5; 7 bases map to TRBD1. The ends lost 4 bases at V and 5 bases at J; junction bases unmatched: 6. The CDR3 sequence is 14 residues long. Germline V gives CDR1 SGHRS, CDR2 YFSETQ. The CDR3 loop reads CASSPGTDYQPQHF. As DNA, the CDR3 is TGCGCCAGCAGCCCCGGGACAGACTATCAGCCCCAGCATTTT.

The V and J genes are TRBV5-5 and TRBJ2-5, with 9 nucleotides matching TRBD1. From germline, CDR1 is SGHKS and CDR2 YYEKEE (reference sequence). The CDR3 covers 15 residues. The V gene end was trimmed by 4 bases and the J gene end by 5 bases; junction bases not matched to a gene: 9. Here the CDR3 DNA reads TGTGCCAGCAGCCGGACAGGGGAATCTAAGGAGACCCAGTACTTC. Its protein is CASSRTGESKETQYF.

This clonotype was seen repeatedly, ten times or more. The chain employs TRBV9 and TRBJ2-1; D is unresolved. Looked up from germline, CDR1 is SGDLS and CDR2 is YYNGEE. The CDR3 runs to 15 residues. Trimming stripped 0 bases from V and 0 bases from J, with 7 bases between. The CDR3 here is CASSVGGISYNEQFF. Written as DNA, the CDR3 is TGTGCCAGCAGCGTAGGAGGAATCTCCTACAATGAGCAGTTCTTC.